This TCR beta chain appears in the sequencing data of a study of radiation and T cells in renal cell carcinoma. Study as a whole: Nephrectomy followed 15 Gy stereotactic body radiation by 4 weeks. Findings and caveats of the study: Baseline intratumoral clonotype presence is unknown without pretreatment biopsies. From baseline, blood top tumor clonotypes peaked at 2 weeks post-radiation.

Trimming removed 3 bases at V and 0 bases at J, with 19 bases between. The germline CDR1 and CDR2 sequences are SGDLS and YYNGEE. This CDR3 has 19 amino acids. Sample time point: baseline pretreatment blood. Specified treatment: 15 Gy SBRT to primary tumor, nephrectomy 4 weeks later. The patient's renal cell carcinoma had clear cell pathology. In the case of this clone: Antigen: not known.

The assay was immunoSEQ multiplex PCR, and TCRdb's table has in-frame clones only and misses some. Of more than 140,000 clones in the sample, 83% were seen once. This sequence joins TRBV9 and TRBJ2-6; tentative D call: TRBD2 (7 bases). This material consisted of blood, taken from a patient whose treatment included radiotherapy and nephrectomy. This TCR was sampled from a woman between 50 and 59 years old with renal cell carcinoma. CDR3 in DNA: TGTGCCAGCAGCGCCTGGACTAGTGGGGGCCTCTCTGGGGCCAACGTCCTGACTTTC. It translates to CASSAWTSGGLSGANVLTF. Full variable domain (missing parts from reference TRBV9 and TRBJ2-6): DSGVTQTPKHLITATGQRVTLRCSPRSGDLSVYWYQQSLDQGLQFLIQYYNGEERAKGNILERFSAQQFPDLHSELNLSSLELGDSALYFCASSAWTSGGLSGANVLTFGAGSRLTVL.